This is a list of T cell receptor beta chains from one sample in a study of CXCR3-negative and CXCR3-positive naive CD8 T cells. TCRdb re-called the 5' RACE reads and catalogs CDR3 proteins one per entry, DNA excluded. The sample table sets out 150,000 or so distinct CDR3 sequences. Sequenced material: naive CXCR3- CD8+ T cells from blood. These receptors were obtained from a human donor in good health. Some clones in this sample may be carry-over from other donors' samples. Both conserved end residues are part of each CDR3.

TRBV3-1	TRBJ2-1	CASSQVGTYNEQFF
TRBV10-3	TRBJ2-1	CAISVSADHTYNEQFF
TRBV7-9	TRBJ2-7	CASSSSRQGEGEQYF
TRBV15	TRBJ1-2	CATSRLGPTYGYTF
TRBV7-9	TRBJ2-7	CASSPPGTGGGHEQYF
TRBV29-1	TRBJ2-1	CSVPRETYNEQFF
TRBV19	TRBJ2-7	CASSTATGVWEQYF
TRBV20-1	TRBJ2-1	CSARGLRGPRNEQFF
TRBV12-3/TRBV12-4	TRBJ1-2	CASTPLHTSDGYTF
TRBV7-2	TRBJ1-1	CASSLGGGYDTEALF
TRBV9	TRBJ2-1	CASSVGTSSYNEQFF
TRBV7-3	TRBJ2-1	CASSFGAGGFNEQFF
TRBV7-9	TRBJ1-6	CASSQDGFSPLHF
TRBV7-2	TRBJ2-7	CASTGGQAYEQYF
TRBV27	TRBJ2-7	CASSLTSGYYEQYF
TRBV6-5	TRBJ1-1	CASRRSYTEAFF
TRBV9	TRBJ2-7	CASSVAQGSSYEQYF
TRBV29-1	TRBJ2-3	CSVEWPPGGDTQYF
TRBV5-1	TRBJ1-1	CASSSQTGTKRDTEAFF
TRBV27	TRBJ2-7	CASSLSRTGSYEQYF
TRBV5-6	TRBJ1-2	CASSFGSYSYGYTF
TRBV7-9	TRBJ1-5	CASSLGTHYSNQPQHF
TRBV28	TRBJ2-7	CASSLFWGFFEQYF
TRBV5-1	TRBJ1-1	CASSLGGMGTEAFF
TRBV6-5	TRBJ2-7	CASSYLGLAGVRYF
TRBV23-1	TRBJ2-5	CASSQSAQETQYF
TRBV18	TRBJ2-3	CASSLQDSDTQYF
TRBV21-1	TRBJ2-1	CASSKGHRGRHEQFF
TRBV7-6	TRBJ1-1	CASSLGGTGRGAFF
TRBV7-6	TRBJ1-5	CASSLGQGLLEPQHF
TRBV7-9	TRBJ2-2	CASSLSPLEDSGNTGELFF
TRBV29-1	TRBJ2-3	CSVEGGRGHSTDTQYF
TRBV7-8	TRBJ2-2	CASSLAAGGLKGELFF
TRBV29-1	TRBJ1-1	CSVQGARTEAFF
TRBV12-3/TRBV12-4	TRBJ2-5	CASTQGGSPQYF
TRBV7-6	TRBJ2-7	CASSLPLGEQYF
TRBV7-8	TRBJ2-2	CASKPLVHAGELFF
TRBV7-3	TRBJ2-1	CASSHLAGVDNEQFF
TRBV12-3/TRBV12-4	TRBJ2-2	CATPGDGGELFF
TRBV9	TRBJ2-1	CASSARGVEQFF
TRBV14	TRBJ1-1	CASSQDLGVGRDTEAFF
TRBV7-2	TRBJ2-3	CASSSRAGGTDTQYF
TRBV5-5	TRBJ2-1	CASSLGWLIYNEQFF
TRBV20-1	TRBJ2-1	CSARVRGSSYNEQFF
TRBV28	TRBJ2-7	CASSLLRDRGHKEQYF
TRBV6-2/TRBV6-3	TRBJ2-4	CASSYWENMSKNIQYF
TRBV11-2	TRBJ2-1	CASSLESHNEQFF
TRBV20-1	TRBJ1-1	CSARVGAGYTEAFF
TRBV29-1	TRBJ2-1	CSVVDDRGLNEQLF
TRBV7-3	TRBJ2-1	CASSLGISGRDEQFF
TRBV11-2	TRBJ2-3	CASSLEVLGRDTQYF
TRBV12-3/TRBV12-4	TRBJ2-3	CASSFSGETPSTDTQYF
TRBV4-2	TRBJ2-1	CASSPSSGIYNEQFF